This record covers a single T cell receptor beta chain. The antigen is not known. The data belong to a study of blood T cells in healthy people across ages. Study conclusions and caveats: Diversity figures derived from one million T cells were judged to underestimate the true value.

Each donor gave roughly 9.8 milliliters of peripheral blood. The authors ran a second PCR of 7 to 11 cycles using a sample-barcoded 5' primer and a J-beta primer mix. TCRdb re-called the 5' RACE reads with MiXCR, one entry per CDR3 protein. The sample contains more than 700,000 distinct CDR3 sequences, 50% to 65% of which appear only once. The sequencing input was blood. This TCR derives from an older man in good health.

The CDR3 sequence: CSARGIGQETQYF. The CDR3 DNA sequence: TGCAGTGCTAGAGGAATCGGACAAGAGACCCAGTACTTC. The chain uses TRBV20-1 and TRBJ2-5; D is unresolved. CDR1 is DFQATT and CDR2 is SNEGSKA in the germline V gene (reference sequence). This CDR3 has 13 residues. V lost 1 base and J 2 bases, leaving 8 bases between the germline ends.